This T cell receptor beta chain was identified in a study of brain metastases from non-small cell lung cancer. Using immunoSEQ multiplex PCR, the repertoire was profiled, and TCRdb retains in-frame clones only, with some absent. The table records thousands of clones, approximately 84% of them present only once. A word on this clone: Its antigen remains unknown. The sample carries other DNA sequences with the same CDR3.

Notes on the study in general: Paired brain metastases and primary tumors largely shared TCR repertoires. In 64% of brain metastases, T-cell clones were expanded compared with matched primary tumors. T-cell infiltration was lower in brain metastases than primaries (P < 0.001).

This receptor was identified in a donor aged 40 or older with non-small cell lung cancer. Sequenced sample: primary lung tumor tissue.

CDR3 in amino acids: CASSTRQGSAGELFF. CDR3 DNA sequence: TGCGCCAGCAGCACCAGACAGGGGTCCGCCGGGGAGCTGTTTTTT. V gene TRBV5-1 combines with J gene TRBJ2-2; TRBD1 matches 8 bases. The CDR3 is 15 residues long. V lost 4 bases, J lost 6 bases, and 8 bases stayed unmatched. From germline, CDR1 is SGHRS and CDR2 YFSETQ.